The 7 T cell receptor beta chains presented below share a single source sample, sequenced in a study of cytomegalovirus exposure and HLA in healthy donors. Amplification used 60 Vbeta primers and 13 Jbeta primers. Clones were read by immunoSEQ multiplex PCR, and TCRdb kept only the in-frame ones, dropping some. The sample holds approximately 150,000 clones; roughly 70% are singletons and the top ten take 2.5% to 3%. Sequenced sample: PBMCs. The source is a woman aged 30 to 39 in good health and CMV-seronegative.

V and J are TRBV28 and TRBJ1-2; TRBD1 agrees at 7 bases. V lost 5 bases, J lost 3 bases, and 6 bases stayed unmatched. The V gene's germline CDR1 is MDHEN and CDR2 SYDVKM. The CDR3 loop spans 14 amino acids. As DNA, the CDR3 is TGTGCCAGCAGTCGGGGACAGTCCGACTATGGCTACACCTTC. Translating gives CASSRGQSDYGYTF.

The rearrangement joins TRBV27 to TRBJ2-1; TRBD2 matches at 7 bases. The CDR3 covers 15 residues. V lost 6 bases, J lost 2 bases, and 7 bases stayed unmatched. Germline lookup yields CDR1 MNHEY and CDR2 SMNVEV (reference sequence). The CDR3 loop reads CASRVASGAYNEQFF. The CDR3 DNA sequence: TGTGCCAGCAGGGTGGCTAGCGGAGCCTACAATGAGCAGTTCTTC.

V is TRBV2 and J is TRBJ2-5; maybe TRBD2 (7 bases). This CDR3 is 15 amino acids long. The V gene's germline CDR1 is SNHLY and CDR2 FYNNEI. V was clipped by 8 bases and J by 5 bases, with 21 bases between them. The CDR3 region is CASGRSGGPVETQYF. CDR3 nucleotides: TGTGCCAGCGGGAGGTCCGGGGGGCCGGTTGAGACCCAGTACTTC.

The gene calls are TRBV5-1 and TRBJ2-3, with 11 bases that match TRBD2. The ends lost 3 bases at V and 0 bases at J; junction bases unmatched: 3. There are 16 residues in the CDR3. The germline V gene has CDR1 SGHRS and CDR2 YFSETQ. In DNA, the CDR3 is TGCGCCAGCAGCTCCTCTAGCGGGAGGAGCACAGATACGCAGTATTTT. It is translated as CASSSSSGRSTDTQYF.

V usage is TRBV5-6 and J usage is TRBJ2-1; D perhaps matches TRBD1 (6 bases). Trimming shortened V by 0 bases and J by 8 bases, and 18 bases separated the two germline ends. The length of the CDR3 is 16 residues. Germline CDR1 reads SGHDT; CDR2 reads YYEEEE. This CDR3 reads CASSLDQGLARDEQFF. CDR3 coding DNA: TGTGCCAGCAGCTTGGACCAGGGGCTAGCAAGGGATGAGCAGTTCTTC.

This rearrangement joins TRBV28 to TRBJ1-2, with D unresolved. There are 13 residues in the CDR3. V was shortened by 6 bases and J by 5 bases, with 13 bases between the two germline ends. Germline lookup yields CDR1 MDHEN and CDR2 SYDVKM. The CDR3 is CASSQTPGYGYTF. CDR3 DNA: TGTGCCAGCAGCCAAACCCCCGGTTATGGCTACACCTTC.

The chain is built from TRBV4-2 and TRBJ1-3; 8 nucleotides align to TRBD1. The trim removed 3 bases at V and 2 bases at J, leaving 3 bases unmatched. Germline V gives CDR1 LGHNA, CDR2 YNFKEQ. There are 15 residues in the CDR3. CDR3 sequence: CASSHEQGAGNTIYF. The CDR3 nucleotides are TGTGCCAGCAGCCACGAACAGGGGGCTGGAAACACCATATATTTT.